The clone carrying this T cell receptor (beta chain) was seen a handful of times. This sample was taken from a study of T-cell memory formation after mild COVID-19. Each CDR3 protein is one row after TCRdb ran MiXCR on the 5' RACE reads. Of around 320,000 distinct CDR3 sequences listed, over 25% are singletons. The CDR3 contains 15 residues. V is TRBV21-1 and J is TRBJ2-7; the tabulated D call, TRBD1, remains unverified against the DNA. TRBV21-1 is a pseudogene segment. The source of this sequence is an adult woman who had mild COVID-19 (a few samples of this study predate the infection). Cell type and time point are not known. What was sequenced was PBMCs or a T cell subset sorted from them (not recorded which). The DNA of the CDR3 is TGTGCCAGCAGCGGACGGGACAGGGGGTCCTACGAGCAGTACTTC. Protein product: CASSGRDRGSYEQYF.